A single sample gave rise to the 9 T cell receptor beta chains below, sequenced in a study of T cell repertoires in cytomegalovirus infection. TCRdb analysed the reads with MiXCR anew, one entry per CDR3 protein. The sample includes more than 55,000 distinct CDR3 sequences, 20% of them seen just once. Their cognate antigens are unknown. Sequencing used CD8+ T cells from cultured PBMCs, obtained from culture after CMV antigen stimulation. Receptors were obtained from a human donor in good health (CMV status not recorded). Some clones in this sample may be carry-over from other donors' samples.

This clonotype occurred a few times. The rearrangement uses TRBV15 and TRBJ2-7; D is perhaps TRBD2 (6 bases). The CDR3 sequence is 13 residues long. Trimming removed 5 bases from V and 5 bases from J, with 13 bases in between. Looked up from germline, CDR1 is LNHNV and CDR2 is YYDKDF (reference sequence). The CDR3 here is CATSRSGGDEQYF. The CDR3 DNA reads as TGTGCCACCAGCCGTTCCGGAGGGGACGAGCAGTACTTC.

The V call is TRBV7-9, the J call TRBJ2-7, with D uncertain. The germline gives CDR1 SEHNR, CDR2 FQNEAQ (reference sequence). Trimming took 5 bases from V and 7 from J, leaving 12 bases between them. The CDR3 is made up of 12 amino acids. This CDR3 reads CASSRSAREQYF. CDR3 sequence (DNA): TGTGCCAGCAGCCGGTCCGCTCGGGAGCAGTACTTC.

This clonotype was counted between two and nine times. V and J are TRBV2 and TRBJ2-1; the D is unclear. This CDR3 region has 11 residues. Trimming pared 6 bases from V and 3 bases from J, leaving 3 bases between. CDR1 SNHLY and CDR2 FYNNEI come from the germline V gene. The DNA for the CDR3 is TGTGCCAGCAGGGACTACAATGAGCAGTTCTTC. It is translated as CASRDYNEQFF.

This rearrangement joins TRBV12-3 or TRBV12-4 to TRBJ2-1, with D perhaps TRBD1 or TRBD2 (5 bases each). This CDR3 has 14 amino acids. With 0 bases removed from V and 10 bases from J, the gap between germline ends came to 13 bases. The DNA of the CDR3 is TGTGCCAGCAGTTTAGCGACGAGGGGTCTGGAGCAGTTCTTC. Translation gives CASSLATRGLEQFF.

CDR3: CASSLYRDRGGEQYF. CDR3 nucleotides: TGTGCCAGCAGCCTGTACCGGGACAGGGGAGGTGAGCAGTACTTC. V gene TRBV7-9 combines with J gene TRBJ2-7; 10 bases map to TRBD1. CDR3 length equals 15 residues. Germline-derived CDR1 and CDR2 are SEHNR and FQNEAQ (reference sequence). V shed 5 bases, J shed 7 bases, and the junction held 11 bases outside the gene matches.

The chain is built from TRBV7-9 and TRBJ2-7; D gene uncertain. Trimming left V 7 bases short and J 3 bases short, with 13 bases between. The CDR3 contains 13 residues. CDR1 is SEHNR and CDR2 is FQNEAQ in the germline V gene (reference sequence). This CDR3 is CASTLDTYYEQYF. The CDR3 coding sequence is TGTGCCAGCACCCTTGACACCTACTACGAGCAGTACTTC.

This clonotype was seen once. The chain employs TRBV7-6 and TRBJ2-1, with TRBD1 matching 9 bases. V shed 5 bases, J shed 4 bases, and the junction held 6 bases outside the gene matches. This CDR3 has 15 residues. Germline values: CDR1 SGHVS, CDR2 FNYEAQ. Written as DNA, the CDR3 is TGTGCCAGCAGCCCCGGGACAGGGCGGTACAATGAGCAGTTCTTC. It codes for CASSPGTGRYNEQFF.

This chain links TRBV12-3 or TRBV12-4 with TRBJ2-5; the D gene is possibly TRBD1 (6 bases). The V end was cut by 5 bases, the J end by 5 bases, with 12 bases between. The CDR3 extends over 13 amino acids. In DNA, the CDR3 is TGTGCCAGCAGTCGAACAGGGCGCGAGACCCAGTACTTC. It codes for CASSRTGRETQYF.

The chain recombines TRBV10-3 with TRBJ1-1; 9 nucleotides line up with TRBD1. This CDR3 has 16 residues. With V trimmed by 5 bases and J by 7 bases, 14 bases remained unmatched. Germline V gene sequence: CDR1 ENHRY, CDR2 SYGVKD. The CDR3 DNA reads TGTGCCATCAGTTTACAGGGGGCAAACCCCCCAAATGAAGCTTTCTTT. Translation: CAISLQGANPPNEAFF.